This TCR beta chain was retrieved from a study of blood T cell repertoires in COVID-19. Overall study context: Some COVID-19 samples were acute and others convalescent; all came from the United States, Italy and Spain. In each case, the material was cDNA or gDNA derived from T cells, B-cell-depleted T cells, or PBMCs.

With 2 bases removed from V and 4 bases from J, the gap between germline ends came to 14 bases. Germline lookup yields CDR1 ENHRY and CDR2 SYGVKD. The CDR3 is 15 amino acids. The data were produced by immunoSEQ multiplex PCR, yet TCRdb's version contains in-frame clones alone and is incomplete. The profile shows under 350,000 clones, 80% to 90% of them singletons. This TCR was sampled from a middle-aged woman with acute COVID-19. Material for sequencing was PBMCs or T cells enriched from blood (not recorded which). This chain uses TRBV10-3 with TRBJ1-1, with TRBD1 as a possible D gene (5 bases). In DNA, the CDR3 is TGTGCCATCAGTGAGACGGTGGAAGGGGTCACTGAAGCTTTCTTT. Encoded protein: CAISETVEGVTEAFF.